This T cell receptor beta chain emerged from a study of shared clonotypes between healthy human individuals. General study findings and limits: Genetic and exposure-history diversity was limited by the few donors.

In the source study's methods: As immunoSEQ supplied junction-only sequences (without quality scores), filtering differed. Repertoires were generated with immunoSEQ multiplex PCR, while TCRdb's copy carries only in-frame clones and drops some. V, J and clone size are those of that table, while D and trimming were read from the DNA. The table has roughly 520,000 clones, around 96% seen once. With respect to this clone: Its antigen is unknown.

The CDR3 runs to 11 residues. Germline V gives CDR1 SQVTM, CDR2 ANQGSEA. Trimming took off 7 bases at V and 7 bases at J, with 13 bases between the two ends. Material for sequencing was naive CD4+ T cells sorted from blood. Indicated subset: CD45RA+ positively selected. The source is a woman in her 30s in good health. The V call is TRBV29-1, the J call TRBJ1-2, with D possibly TRBD1 on 5 matching bases. The CDR3 region has the DNA TGCAGCGGATGGGGGGGATCTGGCTACACCTTC. Translated, it gives CSGWGGSGYTF.